The clone carrying this T cell receptor (beta chain) was observed many times. Amplified regions were TCR beta CDR3 sequences from RNA transcripts. The HTBI set primed first-round TCR CDR3 RT-PCR. TCRdb used MiXCR to reprocess the multiplex PCR reads, holding one entry per CDR3 protein. The repertoire holds hundreds of thousands of distinct CDR3 sequences, with 14% as singletons. V lost 1 base to trimming and J lost 1 base; unmatched junction nucleotides: 1. Looked up from germline, CDR1 is SGHTA and CDR2 is FQGNSA. The CDR3 length is 16 residues. This sample is drawn from a study of T cells in Graves' hyperthyroidism and ophthalmopathy.

The material sequenced was blood. The sequence was collected from a woman aged 25 to 39 with Graves' hyperthyroidism. The genes are TRBV7-2 and TRBJ2-5; 12 nucleotides line up with TRBD2. CDR3 loop: CASSLGTSGVQETQYF. Here the CDR3 DNA reads TGTGCCAGCAGCTTAGGGACTAGCGGGGTCCAAGAGACCCAGTACTTC.